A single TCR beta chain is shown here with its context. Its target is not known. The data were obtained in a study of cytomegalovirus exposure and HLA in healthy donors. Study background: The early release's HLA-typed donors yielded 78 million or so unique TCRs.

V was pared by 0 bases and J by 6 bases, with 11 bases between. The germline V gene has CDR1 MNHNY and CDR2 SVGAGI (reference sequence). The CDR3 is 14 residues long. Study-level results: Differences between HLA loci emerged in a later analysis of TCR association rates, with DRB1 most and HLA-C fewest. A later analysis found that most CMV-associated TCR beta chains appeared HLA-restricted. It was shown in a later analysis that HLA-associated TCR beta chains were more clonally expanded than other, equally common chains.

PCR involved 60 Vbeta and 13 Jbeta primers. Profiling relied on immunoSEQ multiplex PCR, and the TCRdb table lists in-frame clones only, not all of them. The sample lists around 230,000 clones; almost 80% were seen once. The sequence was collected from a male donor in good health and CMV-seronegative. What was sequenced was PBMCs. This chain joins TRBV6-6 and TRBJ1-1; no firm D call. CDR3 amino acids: CASSYSRISSEAFF. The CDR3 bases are TGTGCCAGCAGTTACTCGCGGATCTCCTCTGAAGCTTTCTTT.